This is a list of T cell receptor beta chains from one sample in a study of Graves' ophthalmopathy and Graves' hyperthyroidism. Each CDR3 protein gets one entry after TCRdb re-called the multiplex PCR reads with MiXCR. Altogether around 400,000 distinct CDR3 sequences are present, around 21% being singletons, with the ten largest covering around 3%. Sequencing input: peripheral blood. The receptors derive from a woman under 30 with stable Graves' hyperthyroidism. CDR3s include the opening cysteine and the closing phenylalanine or tryptophan. A D gene is named only where the DNA matches it firmly. Clone size is given for some rows only: seen once, a few or many times, or a class if the clone is expanded.

CDR3aa,CDR3nt,d_gene,j_gene,len,v_gene,abundance
CSASDRDKGGYTF,TGCAGTGCTTCTGACCGGGACAAAGGTGGCTACACCTTC,NA,TRBJ1-2,13,TRBV20-1,NA
CASTRGANVLTF,TGTGCCAGTACGAGGGGGGCCAACGTCCTGACTTTC,NA,TRBJ2-6,12,TRBV6-2/TRBV6-3,many
CASSLFGVSEQYF,TGTGCCAGCAGCTTGTTCGGGGTCTCCGAGCAGTACTTC,NA,TRBJ2-7,13,TRBV5-6,many
CASSLALAGGEQYF,TGTGCCAGCAGCTTAGCGCTAGCGGGGGGCGAGCAGTACTTC,TRBD2,TRBJ2-7,14,TRBV7-2,NA
CASTERGRVYEQYF,TGCGCCAGCACCGAGAGGGGACGGGTCTACGAGCAGTACTTC,NA,TRBJ2-7,14,TRBV10-2,NA
CASSTSGTSGAYEQYF,TGTGCCAGCAGCACCTCCGGGACTAGCGGGGCCTACGAGCAGTACTTC,TRBD2,TRBJ2-7,16,TRBV3-1,many
CASSLGLVAPAYNSPLHF,TGCGCCAGCAGCTTGGGACTCGTTGCCCCAGCTTATAATTCACCCCTCCACTTT,NA,TRBJ1-6,18,TRBV5-1,few
CASSLARWDRVDKNIQYF,TGTGCCAGCAGCTTAGCGCGGTGGGACAGGGTGGACAAAAACATTCAGTACTTC,TRBD1,TRBJ2-4,18,TRBV7-2,many
CASMPEGRHYGYTF,TGTGCCAGCATGCCGGAGGGACGCCACTATGGCTACACCTTC,NA,TRBJ1-2,14,TRBV28,many
CASTGQGAFGANVLTF,TGTGCCAGTACGGGACAGGGGGCGTTTGGGGCCAACGTCCTGACTTTC,TRBD1,TRBJ2-6,16,TRBV12-3/TRBV12-4,many
CASSEEEGGPQETQYF,TGCGCCAGCAGTGAGGAAGAGGGGGGCCCGCAAGAGACCCAGTACTTC,NA,TRBJ2-5,16,TRBV10-2,NA
CASSQDPQGMNTEAFF,TGCGCCAGCAGCCAAGATCCCCAGGGAATGAACACTGAAGCTTTCTTT,NA,TRBJ1-1,16,TRBV4-1,many
CASSVWTTGELFF,TGTGCCAGCAGCGTTTGGACAACCGGGGAGCTGTTTTTT,NA,TRBJ2-2,13,TRBV9,few
CASSGGAGGSIETQYF,TGCGCCAGCAGTGGGGGAGCGGGAGGGTCGATAGAGACCCAGTACTTC,TRBD2,TRBJ2-5,16,TRBV10-1,NA
CASSLVFF,TGTGCCAGCAGTTTGGTTTTCTTT,NA,TRBJ1-1,8,TRBV12-3/TRBV12-4,NA
CASSYTAGEQYF,TGTGCCAGCAGTTATACGGCGGGTGAGCAGTACTTC,NA,TRBJ2-7,12,TRBV6-2/TRBV6-3,NA
CSSTRGTEAFF,TGCAGCTCGACGAGGGGGACTGAAGCTTTCTTT,NA,TRBJ1-1,11,TRBV29-1,many
CASSPRRAGVAGELFF,TGTGCCAGCAGCCCCCGTCGAGCGGGAGTGGCCGGGGAGCTGTTTTTT,TRBD2,TRBJ2-2,16,TRBV9,many
CASSLSRVNYGYTF,TGTGCCAGCAGTTTATCCAGGGTCAACTATGGCTACACCTTC,NA,TRBJ1-2,14,TRBV28,NA
CASSDGGRNTGELFF,TGTGCCAGTAGTGATGGGGGGCGAAACACCGGGGAGCTGTTTTTT,NA,TRBJ2-2,15,TRBV19,many
CASRTQQGPYEQYF,TGTGCCAGCAGGACCCAACAGGGCCCTTACGAGCAGTACTTC,NA,TRBJ2-7,14,TRBV6-1,many
CASSLFRNEQYF,TGCGCCAGCAGCTTATTTAGGAATGAGCAGTACTTC,NA,TRBJ2-7,12,TRBV5-1,many
CASSLRRLATYEQYF,TGTGCCAGCAGCTTACGGAGATTGGCCACGTACGAGCAGTACTTC,NA,TRBJ2-7,15,TRBV27,many
CSARGGGEPSHEQYF,TGCAGTGCTAGAGGTGGTGGCGAACCGAGTCACGAGCAGTACTTC,NA,TRBJ2-7,15,TRBV20-1,many
CASSPYTDRTQHF,TGTGCCAGCAGTCCTTACACCGATCGGACCCAGCATTTT,NA,TRBJ1-5,13,TRBV6-1,many
CASSSRRGRNTGELFF,TGTGCCAGCAGTTCACGCAGGGGGCGGAACACCGGGGAGCTGTTTTTT,TRBD1,TRBJ2-2,16,TRBV6-5,many
CSAKKGTGGAINTEAFF,TGCAGTGCTAAGAAAGGGACAGGGGGCGCGATCAACACTGAAGCTTTCTTT,TRBD1,TRBJ1-1,17,TRBV20-1,many
CSATSDYEQYF,TGCAGTGCTACTAGTGACTACGAGCAGTACTTC,NA,TRBJ2-7,11,TRBV20-1,many
CASSLFRGTGELFF,TGTGCCAGCAGCTTATTCCGGGGCACCGGGGAGCTGTTTTTT,NA,TRBJ2-2,14,TRBV7-2,NA
CASSLRGVGAGYEQYF,TGTGCCAGCAGTTTAAGGGGGGTGGGGGCAGGCTACGAGCAGTACTTC,NA,TRBJ2-7,16,TRBV27,NA
CASRQGDQPQHF,TGTGCCAGCAGACAGGGGGACCAGCCCCAGCATTTT,TRBD1,TRBJ1-5,12,TRBV12-3/TRBV12-4,many
CASSFATGNTGELFF,TGTGCCAGCAGTTTTGCGACAGGGAACACCGGGGAGCTGTTTTTT,NA,TRBJ2-2,15,TRBV12-3/TRBV12-4,NA
CASSLSGGFYEQYF,TGTGCCAGCAGTCTCAGCGGGGGGTTCTACGAGCAGTACTTC,TRBD2,TRBJ2-7,14,TRBV6-1,many
CASSEARGAYEQYF,TGTGCCAGCAGTGAAGCGAGAGGGGCCTACGAGCAGTACTTC,NA,TRBJ2-7,14,TRBV6-1,many
CASSPTAGNEGPQHF,TGCGCCAGCAGCCCTACCGCTGGGAACGAAGGGCCCCAGCATTTT,NA,TRBJ1-5,15,TRBV5-1,many
CAISDRLAGGGETQYF,TGTGCCATCAGCGATAGACTAGCGGGAGGGGGCGAGACCCAGTACTTC,TRBD2,TRBJ2-5,16,TRBV10-3,many
CASRETGGYTF,TGTGCCAGCAGGGAGACAGGAGGCTACACCTTC,NA,TRBJ1-2,11,TRBV6-1,NA
CASREATEAFF,TGTGCCAGCCGGGAGGCCACTGAAGCTTTCTTT,NA,TRBJ1-1,11,TRBV6-5,many
CASSLAGGVTGELFF,TGTGCCAGCAGCTTAGCGGGAGGGGTCACCGGGGAGCTGTTTTTT,TRBD2,TRBJ2-2,15,TRBV7-3,few
CASSLAANRAYGYTF,TGTGCCAGTAGTCTGGCCGCGAACAGGGCCTATGGCTACACCTTC,NA,TRBJ1-2,15,TRBV19,many
CASSRDRGGRNTEAFF,TGTGCCAGCAGCCGAGACAGGGGAGGCCGGAACACTGAAGCTTTCTTT,TRBD1,TRBJ1-1,16,TRBV4-2,NA
CASSADGTGSYEQYF,TGTGCCAGCAGTGCCGACGGGACCGGTTCCTACGAGCAGTACTTC,NA,TRBJ2-7,15,TRBV6-1,NA
CASSSDSIHEQYF,TGTGCCAGCAGCTCGGACAGTATCCACGAGCAGTACTTC,NA,TRBJ2-7,13,TRBV5-4,few